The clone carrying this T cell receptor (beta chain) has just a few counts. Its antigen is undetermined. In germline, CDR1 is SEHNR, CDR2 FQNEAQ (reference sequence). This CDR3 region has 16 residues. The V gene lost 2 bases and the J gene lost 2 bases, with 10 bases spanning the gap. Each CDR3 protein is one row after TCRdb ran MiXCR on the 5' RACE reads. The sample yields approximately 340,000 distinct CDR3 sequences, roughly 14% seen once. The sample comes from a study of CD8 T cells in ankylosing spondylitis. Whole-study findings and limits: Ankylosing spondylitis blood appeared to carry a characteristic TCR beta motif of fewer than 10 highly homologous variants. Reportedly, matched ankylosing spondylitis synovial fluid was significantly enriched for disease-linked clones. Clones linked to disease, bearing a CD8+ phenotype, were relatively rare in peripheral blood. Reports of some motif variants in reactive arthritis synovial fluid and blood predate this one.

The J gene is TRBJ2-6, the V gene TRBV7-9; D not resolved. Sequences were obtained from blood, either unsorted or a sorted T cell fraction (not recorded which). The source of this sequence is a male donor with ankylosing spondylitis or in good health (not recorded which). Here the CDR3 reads CASSLLLGTGANVLTF. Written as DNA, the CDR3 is TGTGCCAGCAGCTTACTGTTGGGTACTGGGGCCAACGTCCTGACTTTC. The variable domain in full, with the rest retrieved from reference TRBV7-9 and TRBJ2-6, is DTGVSQNPRHKITKRGQNVTFRCDPISEHNRLYWYRQTLGQGPEFLTYFQNEAQLEKSRLLSDRFSAERPKGSFSTLEIQRTEQGDSAMYLCASSLLLGTGANVLTFGAGSRLTVL.